A single sample gave rise to the 25 T cell receptor beta chains below, sequenced in a study of cytomegalovirus exposure and HLA in healthy donors (dated by TCRdb to 2016 to 2017). Receptor amplification or capture employed the immunoSEQ multiplex PCR assay. For the multiplex PCR, a mixture combining 60 forward primers for TCR Vbeta segments and 13 reverse primers for TCR Jbeta segments was used. In its TCRdb copy, this immuneACCESS table keeps in-frame sequences only and misses some clones. Where compared with another copy, unresolved V genes explain less than half of these, and the others have no known cause. In this sample's table one finds about 55,000 clones. Around 9% of the sample comes from the top ten. Source material: PBMCs. The receptors shown here come from a man aged 45-65 years in good health and CMV-seropositive.

This sequence joins TRBV28 and TRBJ2-7, with unresolved D. The CDR3 runs 11 residues. Trimming removed 3 bases at V and 2 bases at J, with 2 bases between. Germline V gene data show CDR1 as MDHEN and CDR2 as SYDVKM. The CDR3 sequence is CASSFTYEQYF. CDR3 nucleotide sequence: TGTGCCAGCAGTTTTACCTACGAGCAGTACTTC.

The rearrangement links TRBV28 to TRBJ2-5, with D possibly TRBD1 on 7 matching bases. CDR3 length: 14 amino acids. Germline CDR1 and CDR2: MDHEN and SYDVKM. Trimming removed 7 bases at V and 5 bases at J, with 17 bases between. Here the CDR3 reads CASTQGGGWETQYF. CDR3 DNA sequence: TGTGCCAGCACCCAAGGAGGGGGCTGGGAGACCCAGTACTTC.

The J gene is TRBJ2-7, the V gene TRBV4-1; D is uncertain. Germline CDR1 and CDR2: MGHRA and YSYEKL. Trimming removed 1 base from V and 0 bases from J, with 4 bases in between. This CDR3 spans 13 amino acids. This CDR3 is CASSQGSSYEQYF. The CDR3, as DNA: TGCGCCAGCAGCCAAGGGAGCTCCTACGAGCAGTACTTC.

The V call is TRBV4-3, the J call TRBJ1-2; D may be TRBD1 (6 bases). This CDR3 has 15 residues. V was pared by 7 bases and J by 0 bases, with 15 bases between. CDR1 LGHNA and CDR2 YSLEER come from the germline V gene. In DNA form, the CDR3 reads TGCGCCAGCACAACAGACAGGAGTTCTAACTATGGCTACACCTTC. As protein: CASTTDRSSNYGYTF.

The chain employs TRBV18 and TRBJ1-5; 8 bases map to TRBD1. The CDR3 totals 16 residues. Germline lookup yields CDR1 KGHSH and CDR2 LQKENI. V shed 4 bases, J shed 0 bases, and the junction held 5 bases outside the gene matches. CDR3: CASSLTGTGSNQPQHF. The DNA for the CDR3 is TGTGCCAGCTCACTAACCGGGACAGGTAGCAATCAGCCCCAGCATTTT.

The chain couples TRBV11-2 to TRBJ1-1; possibly TRBD1 for D (6 bases). With 4 bases removed from V and 0 bases from J, the gap between germline ends came to 9 bases. Per the germline V gene, CDR1 is SGHAT and CDR2 is FQNNGV. This CDR3 contains 14 residues. This chain's CDR3 is CASSWGQLNTEAFF. In DNA form, the CDR3 reads TGTGCCAGCAGCTGGGGGCAGCTGAACACTGAAGCTTTCTTT.

The chain uses TRBV28 and TRBJ2-7, with 9 bases lining up with TRBD2. Per germline, CDR1 MDHEN and CDR2 SYDVKM. Losses at the gene ends were 2 bases for V and 3 bases for J; bases not matched to a gene: 8. This CDR3 spans 16 amino acids. CDR3 region: CASSLASSGEFYEQYF. CDR3 nucleotide sequence: TGTGCCAGCAGTTTAGCTTCTAGCGGGGAGTTCTACGAGCAGTACTTC.

CDR3 in amino acids: CSVRTSGRKNEQFF. CDR3 bases: TGCAGCGTGCGGACTAGCGGGAGGAAGAATGAGCAGTTCTTC. This sequence joins TRBV29-1 and TRBJ2-1; 14 bases agree with TRBD2. V was pared by 6 bases and J by 7 bases, with 5 bases of the junction left unmatched. Germline loops: CDR1 SQVTM, CDR2 ANQGSEA. CDR3 length equals 14 residues.

V and J are TRBV5-1 and TRBJ2-2, with a weak D call TRBD2 (5 bases). Trimming cost V 4 bases and J 5 bases, with 15 bases left between them. The CDR3 is 15 amino acids. CDR1 is SGHRS, CDR2 YFSETQ, per germline. The CDR3 DNA sequence: TGCGCCAGCAGCAACGGACTCGCAATTACCGGGGAGCTGTTTTTT. It codes for CASSNGLAITGELFF.

The chain employs TRBV9 and TRBJ1-2; 9 positions agree with TRBD1. The germline CDR1 and CDR2 sequences are SGDLS and YYNGEE. After removal of 4 bases from V and 2 bases from J, the junction contained 3 bases not matched to a gene. The CDR3 has 14 amino acids. The CDR3 sequence: CASSPGTGNYGYTF. In DNA, the CDR3 is TGTGCCAGCAGCCCAGGGACAGGGAACTATGGCTACACCTTC.

The CDR3 protein is CAWVPGLAPPTDTQYF. In nucleotides, the CDR3 is TGTGCCTGGGTGCCGGGACTAGCGCCACCCACGGATACGCAGTATTTT. The chain joins TRBV30 to TRBJ2-3; 10 bases line up with TRBD2. The V gene's germline CDR1 is GTSNPN and CDR2 SVGIG (reference sequence). V was clipped by 5 bases and J by 6 bases; unmatched bases: 14. The CDR3 is 16 amino acids.

This chain uses TRBV19 with TRBJ1-5, with 7 bases that match TRBD1. The CDR3 runs 15 residues. Germline V lookup: CDR1 LNHDA, CDR2 SQIVND (reference sequence). V was pared by 5 bases and J by 1 base, with 5 bases of the junction left unmatched. CDR3 coding DNA: TGTGCCAGTAGTGTAGGGGGCGGAAGCAATCAGCCCCAGCATTTT. This translates into CASSVGGGSNQPQHF.

The CDR3 nucleotides read TGTGCCAGCAGCCGACCCCGGGGGATAGCTAACTATGGCTACACCTTC. This encodes CASSRPRGIANYGYTF. V and J are TRBV7-9 and TRBJ1-2; TRBD1 might be the D (5 bases). The CDR3 spans 16 residues. The V end was cut by 5 bases, the J end by 0 bases, with 16 bases between. Germline V gives CDR1 SEHNR, CDR2 FQNEAQ (reference sequence). The whole variable domain, filled in from reference TRBV7-9 and TRBJ1-2, reads DTGVSQNPRHKITKRGQNVTFRCDPISEHNRLYWYRQTLGQGPEFLTYFQNEAQLEKSRLLSDRFSAERPKGSFSTLEIQRTEQGDSAMYLCASSRPRGIANYGYTFGSGTRLTVV.

The rearrangement joins TRBV4-1 to TRBJ1-5; no reliable D call. This CDR3 is 21 amino acids long. Germline loops: CDR1 MGHRA, CDR2 YSYEKL. The V end lost 0 bases, the J end lost 3 bases, and 27 bases lay between the germline ends. The CDR3 protein is CASSQDGWRASPEGPNQPQHF. For the CDR3, the DNA is TGCGCCAGCAGCCAAGATGGATGGAGGGCATCTCCCGAGGGCCCCAATCAGCCCCAGCATTTT.

The rearrangement links TRBV5-1 to TRBJ2-2; the D gene is possibly TRBD1 (5 bases). Germline CDR1 reads SGHRS; CDR2 reads YFSETQ. The V gene lost 4 bases and the J gene lost 3 bases, with 13 bases spanning the gap. The CDR3 is 15 amino acids. The CDR3 is CASSPDSSYTGELFF. The CDR3 DNA follows: TGCGCCAGCAGCCCCGACAGCTCCTACACCGGGGAGCTGTTTTTT.

The chain recombines TRBV13 with TRBJ1-2, with 9 nucleotides matching TRBD1. Germline CDR1 is PRHDT and CDR2 is FYEKMQ (reference sequence). J was trimmed by 7 bases and V by 0 bases; bases with no gene match: 9. This CDR3 is 16 amino acids long. Here the CDR3 DNA reads TGTGCCAGCAGCTTAGGCAGGGGACAGGGCACTCGTGGCTACACCTTC. Translated, it gives CASSLGRGQGTRGYTF.

The chain links TRBV7-2 to TRBJ2-4, with 12 nucleotides matching TRBD2. The CDR3 contains 17 residues. V lost 5 bases and J lost 0; bases outside the gene matches: 5. Germline V gene sequence: CDR1 SGHTA, CDR2 FQGNSA. The CDR3: CASSRTSGTLAKNIQYF. The CDR3 DNA follows: TGTGCCAGCAGCCGGACTAGCGGGACTCTAGCCAAAAACATTCAGTACTTC.

The gene calls are TRBV5-4 and TRBJ1-1; 7 positions match TRBD1. CDR3 length: 13 residues. Trimming cost V 4 bases and J 4 bases; bases outside gene matches: 4. Germline V gene sequence: CDR1 SGHNT, CDR2 YYREEE (reference sequence). The CDR3 here is CASSRGGGTEAFF. CDR3 DNA sequence: TGTGCCAGCAGCCGAGGGGGCGGCACTGAAGCTTTCTTT.

V usage is TRBV2 and J usage is TRBJ2-1; possibly TRBD2 for D (7 bases). V was cut by 7 bases and J by 7 bases, with 14 bases left in between. There are 13 residues in the CDR3. CDR1 is SNHLY, CDR2 FYNNEI, per germline. The CDR3 bases are TGTGCCAGCAAGGGGGGAGCGGGGAATGAGCAGTTCTTC. Translation: CASKGGAGNEQFF.

The rearrangement joins TRBV5-1 to TRBJ1-2; 12 bases map to TRBD1. The CDR3 covers 14 residues. Per the germline V gene, CDR1 is SGHRS and CDR2 is YFSETQ. V shed 3 bases, J shed 8 bases, and the junction held 5 bases outside the gene matches. This chain's CDR3 is CASSSSGTGGGYTF. Written as DNA, the CDR3 is TGCGCCAGCAGCTCCTCCGGGACAGGGGGCGGCTACACCTTC. The variable domain in full, with the rest retrieved from reference TRBV5-1 and TRBJ1-2, is KAGVTQTPRYLIKTRGQQVTLSCSPISGHRSVSWYQQTPGQGLQFLFEYFSETQRNKGNFPGRFSGRQFSNSRSEMNVSTLELGDSALYLCASSSSGTGGGYTFGSGTRLTVV.

The chain couples TRBV6-5 to TRBJ2-3; 13 bases line up with TRBD2. Germline V gene lookup returns CDR1 MNHEY and CDR2 SVGAGI. V shed 4 bases and J 6 bases; nucleotides not matched to a gene: 4. CDR3 length equals 15 residues. CDR3 loop: CASSSGLAGADTQYF. The CDR3 bases are TGTGCCAGCAGTTCCGGACTAGCGGGAGCGGATACGCAGTATTTT.

DNA for the CDR3: TGTGCCAGTAGTACTGCAGGGTTCTGGAACACTGAAGCTTTCTTT. Residues: CASSTAGFWNTEAFF. The V call is TRBV19, the J call TRBJ1-1, with D possibly TRBD1 on 5 matching bases. Trimming removed 4 bases from V and 1 base from J, with 13 bases in between. In germline, CDR1 is LNHDA, CDR2 SQIVND (reference sequence). The CDR3 runs to 15 residues.

The chain employs TRBV6-1 and TRBJ2-1, with TRBD1 identical over 7 bases. The CDR3 covers 15 residues. Trimming at V came to 7 bases and at J to 0 bases, leaving 6 bases not matched to a gene. From germline, CDR1 is MNHNS and CDR2 SASEGT. The CDR3 region has the DNA TGTGCCAGCACTCAGGGGGACAACTCCTACAATGAGCAGTTCTTC. This sequence encodes CASTQGDNSYNEQFF.

This chain links TRBV5-4 with TRBJ2-1; 8 positions match TRBD2. Germline lookup yields CDR1 SGHNT and CDR2 YYREEE (reference sequence). The CDR3 is made up of 12 amino acids. With 5 bases clipped from V and 8 bases from J, the junction kept 3 bases outside the gene matches. The DNA for the CDR3 is TGTGCCAGCAGGTCGGGGGGGGATGAGCAGTTCTTC. It yields the protein CASRSGGDEQFF.

Comment on this clone: A junction boundary mismatches the germline segment, possibly from a read error. The chain is built from TRBV9 and TRBJ1-1; tentatively, D is TRBD1 (5 bases). The CDR3 length is 14 residues. From germline, CDR1 is SGDLS and CDR2 YYNGEE. The CDR3 bases are TGTGCCAGCAGCGTAGCAGGGTCGAACACTGAAGATTTCTTT. Translated, it gives CASSVAGSNTEDFF.